This T cell receptor beta chain was retrieved from a study of cytomegalovirus exposure and HLA in healthy donors. Study conclusions and caveats: Later on, an analysis found that several of the most significant clusters appeared to be linked to common viral pathogens, which included parvovirus B19. In a later analysis, TCR beta V- and J-gene trimming was associated with a missense DCLRE1C variant. In a later analysis, CMV-associated beta chains were mostly HLA-associated, it appeared. In an earlier analysis, in approximately 570 donors, most V segments appeared productive either ~87% or ~30% of the time.

In the case of this clone: Its antigen is unidentified.

Germline lookup yields CDR1 SQVTM and CDR2 ANQGSEA. The CDR3 extends over 16 amino acids. The ends were cut back, 5 bases at V and 0 bases at J, with 19 bases in the middle. In the PCR, 60 Vbeta and 13 Jbeta primers were used. Produced via immunoSEQ multiplex PCR; TCRdb's table is partial and in-frame only. The repertoire holds about 120,000 clones, with around 70% as singletons. The chain uses TRBV29-1 and TRBJ1-1, with D possibly TRBD1 on 6 matching bases. The clonotype was recovered from a young man in good health and CMV-seropositive. Source material: PBMCs. Here the CDR3 reads CSVRSSEGGVNTEAFF. Here the CDR3 DNA reads TGCAGCGTTCGATCCTCAGAGGGGGGGGTGAACACTGAAGCTTTCTTT.